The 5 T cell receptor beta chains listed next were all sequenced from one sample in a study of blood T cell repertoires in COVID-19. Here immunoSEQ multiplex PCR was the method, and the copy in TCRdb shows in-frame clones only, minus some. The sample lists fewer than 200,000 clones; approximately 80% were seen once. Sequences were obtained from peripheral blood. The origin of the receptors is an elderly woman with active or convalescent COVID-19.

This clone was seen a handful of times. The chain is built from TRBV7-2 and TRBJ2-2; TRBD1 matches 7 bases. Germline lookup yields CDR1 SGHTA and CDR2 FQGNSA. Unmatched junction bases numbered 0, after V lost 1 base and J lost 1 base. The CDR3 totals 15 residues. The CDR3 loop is CASSLGTGNTGELFF. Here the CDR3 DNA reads TGTGCCAGCAGCTTAGGGACAGGGAACACCGGGGAGCTGTTTTTT.

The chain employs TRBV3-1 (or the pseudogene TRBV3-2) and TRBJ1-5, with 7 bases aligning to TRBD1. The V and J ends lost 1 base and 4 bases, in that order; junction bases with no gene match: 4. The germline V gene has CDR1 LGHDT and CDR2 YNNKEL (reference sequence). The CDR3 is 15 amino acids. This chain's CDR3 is CASSQGDRGNQPQHF. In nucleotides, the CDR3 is TGTGCCAGCAGCCAAGGGGACAGAGGAAATCAGCCCCAGCATTTT.

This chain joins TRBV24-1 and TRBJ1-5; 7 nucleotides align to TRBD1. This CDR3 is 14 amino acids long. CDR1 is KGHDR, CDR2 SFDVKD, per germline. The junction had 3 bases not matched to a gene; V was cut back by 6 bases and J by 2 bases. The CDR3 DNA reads TGTGCCACCAGTCCCGACAGGGGCAATCAGCCCCAGCATTTT. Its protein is CATSPDRGNQPQHF.

The CDR3 sequence: CAISESLTGRVHTEAFF. The CDR3 DNA sequence: TGTGCCATCAGTGAGTCCTTGACAGGACGGGTGCACACTGAAGCTTTCTTT. The chain combines TRBV10-3 with TRBJ1-1; TRBD1 might be the D (6 bases). V was shortened by 0 bases and J by 3 bases, with 17 bases between the two germline ends. The CDR3 runs 17 residues. Germline CDR1 ENHRY, CDR2 SYGVKD.

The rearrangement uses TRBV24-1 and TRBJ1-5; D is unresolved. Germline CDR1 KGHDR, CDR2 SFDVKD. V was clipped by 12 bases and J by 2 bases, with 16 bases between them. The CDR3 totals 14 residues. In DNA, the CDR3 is TGTGCCCCCAAATGGCCGGGAGGCAATCAGCCCCAGCATTTT. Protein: CAPKWPGGNQPQHF.